This T cell receptor beta chain stems from a study of cytomegalovirus exposure and HLA in healthy donors. Study-wide findings and caveats: The classifier reportedly diagnosed cytomegalovirus status with high sensitivity and specificity.

With regard to this clone: Its antigen remains unknown.

Sequenced by immunoSEQ multiplex PCR; TCRdb stores in-frame clones only, minus some. The data hold tens of thousands of clones, with approximately 96% observed a single time. This sequence originates from a man younger than 35 in good health and CMV-seronegative. The sample was PBMCs.

The CDR3 coding sequence is TGTGCCAGCAGTCTAGCGGACTCCTACGAGCAGTACTTC. Translated: CASSLADSYEQYF. V gene TRBV7-9 combines with J gene TRBJ2-7; TRBD2 agrees at 7 bases. The germline V gene encodes CDR1 SEHNR and CDR2 FQNEAQ (reference sequence). The CDR3 is 13 amino acids. Trimming cost V 6 bases and J 0 bases; bases outside gene matches: 2.